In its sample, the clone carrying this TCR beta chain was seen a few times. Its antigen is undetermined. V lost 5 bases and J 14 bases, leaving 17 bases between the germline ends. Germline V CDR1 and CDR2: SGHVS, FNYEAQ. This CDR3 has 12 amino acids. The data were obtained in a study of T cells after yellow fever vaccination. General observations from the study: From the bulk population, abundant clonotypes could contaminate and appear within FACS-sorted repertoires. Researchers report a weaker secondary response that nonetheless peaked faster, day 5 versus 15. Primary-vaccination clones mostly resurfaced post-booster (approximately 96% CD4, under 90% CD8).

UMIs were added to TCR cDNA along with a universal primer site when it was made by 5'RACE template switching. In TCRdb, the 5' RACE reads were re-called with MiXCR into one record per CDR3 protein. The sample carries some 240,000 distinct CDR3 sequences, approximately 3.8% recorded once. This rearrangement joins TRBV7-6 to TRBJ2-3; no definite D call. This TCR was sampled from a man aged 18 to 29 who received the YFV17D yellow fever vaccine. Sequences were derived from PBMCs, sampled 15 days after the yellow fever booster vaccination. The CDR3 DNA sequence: TGTGCCAGCAGCCCATCGGTGGCCCGGTTGTATTTT. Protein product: CASSPSVARLYF.